Below are 8 T cell receptor beta chains sequenced from a single sample in a study of CD8+ T cells in alopecia areata. Alopecia areata patients gave lesional scalp punch biopsies and peripheral blood samples. The authors extracted RNA and reverse transcribed it into cDNA as the sequencing template. Profiled with immunoSEQ multiplex PCR; TCRdb holds only in-frame clones, not every one. Here the sample spans around 10,000 clones, roughly three fifths being singletons. Material: skin, obtained at week 0. These receptors came from a human donor with alopecia areata.

The chain recombines TRBV7-9 with TRBJ2-3; TRBD1 aligns across 10 bases. The J segment lost 5 bases and the V segment lost 4 bases, leaving 12 bases of the junction unmatched. In germline, CDR1 is SEHNR, CDR2 FQNEAQ (reference sequence). CDR3 length equals 17 residues. In DNA, the CDR3 is TGTGCCAGCAGCTACCGGGGACAGGGGCCGACTCGAGATACGCAGTATTTT. Amino acid sequence: CASSYRGQGPTRDTQYF.

V usage is TRBV7-2 and J usage is TRBJ2-7, with 13 nucleotides matching TRBD2. V shed 3 bases and J 4 bases; nucleotides not matched to a gene: 0. Per germline, CDR1 SGHTA and CDR2 FQGNSA. This CDR3 is 14 amino acids long. The CDR3 sequence is CASSLGLAGYEQYF. In nucleotides, the CDR3 is TGTGCCAGCAGCTTGGGACTAGCGGGATACGAGCAGTACTTC.

The chain is built from TRBV4-1 and TRBJ1-1; D gene unclear. V was clipped by 1 base and J by 6 bases, with 15 bases between them. The CDR3 sequence is 15 residues long. In germline, CDR1 is MGHRA, CDR2 YSYEKL. The CDR3 nucleotides read TGCGCCAGCAGCCAAGTGGACGTTAGGATGGCTGAAGCTTTCTTT. Its protein product is CASSQVDVRMAEAFF.

This clone was seen more than once but under ten times. The chain employs TRBV7-9 and TRBJ1-1; 7 nucleotides match TRBD1. The CDR3 consists of 16 residues. In germline, CDR1 is SEHNR, CDR2 FQNEAQ (reference sequence). Trimming at V came to 3 bases and at J to 1 base, leaving 8 bases not matched to a gene. CDR3 amino acids: CASSFTLGTANTEAFF. The DNA of the CDR3 is TGTGCCAGCAGCTTTACCCTCGGGACAGCGAACACTGAAGCTTTCTTT.

The chain combines TRBV30 with TRBJ1-6; 8 bases map to TRBD1. The junction had 5 bases not matched to a gene; V was cut back by 1 base and J by 9 bases. The CDR3 is 14 residues long. Germline V lookup: CDR1 GTSNPN, CDR2 SVGIG (reference sequence). CDR3 amino acids: CAWSGGQAASPLHF. In DNA form, the CDR3 reads TGTGCCTGGAGTGGGGGACAGGCGGCTTCACCCCTCCACTTT. The complete variable domain, with remaining parts taken from reference TRBV30 and TRBJ1-6, reads SQTIHQWPATLVQPVGSPLSLECTVEGTSNPNLYWYRQAAGRGLQLLFYSVGIGQISSEVPQNLSASRPQDRQFILSSKKLLLSDSGFYLCAWSGGQAASPLHFGNGTRLTVT.

This chain's CDR3 is CASSFRDRGMNTEAFF. The DNA for the CDR3 is TGTGCCAGCAGCTTCCGGGACAGGGGTATGAACACTGAAGCTTTCTTT. The rearrangement joins TRBV5-8 to TRBJ1-1; 10 positions match TRBD1. The junction had 4 bases not matched to a gene; V was cut back by 2 bases and J by 0 bases. The CDR3 totals 16 residues. Germline CDR1 is SGHTS and CDR2 is YDEGEE. The full variable domain, completed using reference TRBV5-8 and TRBJ1-1, is EAGVTQSPTHLIKTRGQQATLRCSPISGHTSVYWYQQALGLGLQFLLWYDEGEERNRGNFPPRFSGRQFPNYSSELNVNALELEDSALYLCASSFRDRGMNTEAFFGQGTRLTVV.

The chain uses TRBV6-1 and TRBJ1-5; unclear D gene. The V gene's germline CDR1 is MNHNS and CDR2 SASEGT. V was shortened by 4 bases and J by 0 bases, with 4 bases between the two germline ends. The CDR3 spans 13 residues. CDR3 nucleotides: TGTGCCAGCAGTGGCGATAGCAATCAGCCCCAGCATTTT. This gives the protein CASSGDSNQPQHF.

A few counts support this clone. V is TRBV6-1 and J is TRBJ1-1, with D hard to call. Germline-derived CDR1 and CDR2 are MNHNS and SASEGT. Trimming took 8 bases from V and 1 from J, leaving 14 bases between them. The CDR3 is 14 amino acids. This CDR3 reads CASYLHRENTEAFF. DNA for the CDR3: TGTGCCAGCTACCTGCACCGGGAGAACACTGAAGCTTTCTTT.